The T cell receptor beta chain under discussion was sequenced for a study of T cell responses to AZD1222 COVID-19 vaccine. Overall study findings and caveats: Targets within unmutated variant regions were reportedly found for nearly half of spike-specific TCRs. Among AZD1222 vaccinees, only five or six were seropositive at baseline. Clonal diversity was possibly underestimated, and white British individuals and females predominated among donors.

This CDR3 has 13 amino acids. Between the trimmed V and J ends, which lost 5 bases and 5 bases, there was a span of 13 bases. Germline CDR1 and CDR2: MNHEY and SMNVEV (reference sequence). Note on this clone: Its antigen remains unknown.

Sequencing was performed with immunoSEQ multiplex PCR; in TCRdb, only in-frame clones are kept and a portion is missing. Among 150,000 or so clones, around 94% were seen once, and the ten largest hold approximately 4.8%. The chain employs TRBV27 and TRBJ2-7, with a possible D match to TRBD2 (6 bases). This clonotype was obtained from an adult who received the AZD1222 COVID-19 vaccine. Sequencing used peripheral blood, obtained 28 days after the second AZD1222 dose. The CDR3 reads CASSRGKRNEQYF. The CDR3 coding sequence is TGTGCCAGCAGTCGGGGGAAGAGGAACGAGCAGTACTTC.